The 28 T cell receptor beta chains given below trace back to one sample, sequenced in a study of tissue T cells after allogeneic stem cell transplantation. TCRdb keeps only in-frame clones here, not all; method: immunoSEQ multiplex PCR. The sample lists 5,800 or so clones; 45% to 50% were seen once. Time point reported: mouse harvest day 14 after allogeneic transplant. Each mouse received 10^7 T-cell-depleted marrow cells plus 10^6 splenic CD5+ T cells by tail vein. Sequences were obtained from gut tissue. These receptors were taken from a female BALB/c mouse given C57BL/6 T cells with graft-versus-host disease after an allogeneic hematopoietic cell transplant.

A remark on this clone: Mismatch with germline at one junction end may stem from a read error. Here the gene names and germline are mouse. With the read ending 1 residue before the CDR3 end, the germline J gene is used to fill in that end. V usage is TRBV19 and J usage is TRBJ2-7; tentatively, D is TRBD1 or TRBD2 (5 bases each). The CDR3 loop spans 13 amino acids. In germline, CDR1 is FNHDT, CDR2 SITEND (reference sequence). CDR3 DNA (partial): TGTGCCACCAGTATAACCGGGGGAGGGGAACAGTAC. This encodes CATSITGGGEQY. The whole CDR3 sequence is CATSITGGGEQYF.

This clone was counted only a few times. The gene names here belong to mouse. The read stops 1 residue short of the end of the CDR3; the missing end is completed from the germline J gene. The chain uses TRBV23 and TRBJ1-4; the table's D call, TRBD1, has no DNA check behind it. The CDR3 is made up of 15 amino acids. CDR1 KGHTA and CDR2 FQNQQP come from the germline V gene. The DNA read from the CDR3 is TGCTCCAGCAGTCGGCAGGGGTTTTCCAACGAAAGATTATTT. It specifies CSSSRQGFSNERLF. The full CDR3 protein is CSSSRQGFSNERLFF.

For this clone: The gene names here belong to mouse. The CDR3 end is not reached by the read, which stops 1 residue before it; the germline J gene fills it in. This rearrangement joins TRBV26 to TRBJ1-2; a possible D gene is TRBD1 (6 bases). The CDR3 contains 14 residues. CDR1 and CDR2 (germline): KGHPV, FQNQEV (reference sequence). Deletions cut 3 bases from V and 1 base from J, with 9 bases between. The part of the CDR3 DNA that was read is TGTGCCAGCAGTCTCACCAGGGGAAACTCCGACTACACC. Protein: CASSLTRGNSDYT. The full-length CDR3 reads as CASSLTRGNSDYTF.

The table lists this clone with a few counts. Gene labels here are mouse ones. The read comes to an end 1 residue before the CDR3 does, leaving the germline J gene to fill in the end. The J gene is TRBJ2-1, the V gene TRBV19, with a tentative D call TRBD2 (6 bases). From germline, CDR1 is FNHDT and CDR2 SITEND (reference sequence). V lost 0 bases and J 1 base, leaving 8 bases between the germline ends. The CDR3 has 15 amino acids. The chain's CDR3 is CASSIAWGNYAEQFF. The DNA read from the CDR3 is TGTGCCAGCAGTATAGCCTGGGGAAACTATGCTGAGCAGTTC.

As concerns this clone: Mouse gene names apply. The read stops 1 residue short of the end of the CDR3; the missing end is completed from the germline J gene. The V gene is TRBV31, the J gene TRBJ2-5; TRBD2 matches 8 bases. Unmatched junction bases numbered 4, after V lost 1 base and J lost 4 bases. The germline V gene has CDR1 GKSSPN and CDR2 SITVG. This CDR3 comprises 14 residues. The part of the CDR3 DNA that was read is TGTGCCTGGAGTCCCTGGGGGGAGGAAGACACCCAGTAC. Translation: CAWSPWGEEDTQY. The entire CDR3 sequence reads CAWSPWGEEDTQYF. The full variable domain, with the rest looked up from reference TRBV31 and TRBJ2-5, is AQTIHQWPVAEIKAVGSPLSLGCTIKGKSSPNLYWYWQATGGTLQQLFYSITVGQVESVVQLNLSASRPKDDQFILSTEKLLLSHSGFYLCAWSPWGEEDTQYFGPGTRLLVL.

This clone counts as medium-sized. Gene names are the mouse ones. The CDR3 goes on 1 residue after the read ends, and that part is filled in from the germline J gene. This rearrangement joins TRBV3 to TRBJ2-7, with 10 nucleotides matching TRBD2. CDR1 and CDR2 (germline): SNHLY, FYNGKV (reference sequence). V dropped 5 bases and J dropped 1; count of bases not matched to a gene: 5. The CDR3 covers 15 residues. The CDR3 loop is CASSLRTGGSYEQYF. CDR3 DNA (partial): TGTGCCAGCAGCCTCCGGACTGGGGGTTCCTATGAACAGTAC. Filled out from reference TRBV3 and TRBJ2-7, the complete variable domain reads GPKVLQIPSHQIIDMGQMVTLNCDPVSNHLYFYWYKQILGQQMEFLVNFYNGKVMEKSKLFKDQFSVERPDGSYFTLKIQPTALEDSAVYFCASSLRTGGSYEQYFGPGTRLTVL.

A word on this clone: One junction end disagrees with the germline gene, perhaps due to a read error. Here the gene names and germline are mouse. From the germline J gene comes the end of the CDR3, since the read stops 1 residue before it. The chain couples TRBV31 to TRBJ2-3; weak D call: TRBD1 (6 bases). Per the germline V gene, CDR1 is GKSSPN and CDR2 is SITVG. The CDR3 consists of 13 residues. The CDR3 sequence is CAWDRRRAATLYF. Partial CDR3 DNA: TGTGCCTGGGACAGGCGGCGGGCAGCAACGCTGTAT.

Concerning this clone itself: The gene names here belong to mouse. Sequencing ends 1 residue short of the CDR3 end; the germline J gene provides the rest. The genes are TRBV19 and TRBJ2-1; maybe TRBD2 (5 bases). Per the germline V gene, CDR1 is FNHDT and CDR2 is SITEND (reference sequence). V lost 4 bases to trimming and J lost 1 base, with 9 bases between them. This CDR3 spans 14 amino acids. This chain's CDR3 is CASSPGRNYAEQFF. Partial CDR3 DNA: TGTGCCAGCAGTCCTGGGAGAAACTATGCTGAGCAGTTC.

This clone was counted a few times. Here the gene names and germline are mouse. Read sequence stops 1 residue before the CDR3 end, and the germline J gene provides the missing end. The chain carries TRBV14 and TRBJ1-1; D not resolved. There are 12 residues in the CDR3. The germline CDR1 and CDR2 sequences are SGHDT and FRDEAV. Trimming took off 5 bases at V and 5 bases at J, with 10 bases between the two ends. The CDR3 reads CASSPVGTEVFF. The sequenced CDR3 bases are TGTGCCAGCAGCCCCGTAGGGACAGAAGTCTTC.

As regards this clone: Gene names refer to mouse genes. The read ends 1 residue shy of where the CDR3 ends; the end is completed using the germline J gene. The chain uses TRBV3 and TRBJ1-1; D remains unclear. CDR3 length: 13 residues. Germline CDR1 and CDR2: SNHLY and FYNGKV (reference sequence). The ends were cut back, 1 base at V and 1 base at J, with 4 bases in the middle. This chain's CDR3 is CASSLVGNTEVFF. The covered CDR3 bases are TGTGCCAGCAGCTTAGTTGGGAACACAGAAGTCTTC.

As for this clone: Gene names are the mouse ones. The read stops 1 residue short of the end of the CDR3; the missing end is completed from the germline J gene. This chain joins TRBV5 and TRBJ1-1; 10 bases fit TRBD1. This CDR3 has 14 residues. Germline trimming cut 4 bases from V and 3 bases from J; bases unmatched to any gene: 2. Germline V lookup: CDR1 LGHNA, CDR2 YNLKQL (reference sequence). The sequenced CDR3 bases are TGTGCCAGCAGCCTCGGGACAGGGGACACAGAAGTCTTC. This encodes CASSLGTGDTEVF. The CDR3 reads in full as CASSLGTGDTEVFF.

For this clone: Mouse gene names and germline throughout. The read halts 1 residue ahead of the CDR3 end, with the missing end drawn from the germline J gene. V usage is TRBV26 and J usage is TRBJ2-4; no clear D. Trimming shortened V by 4 bases and J by 6 bases, and 8 bases separated the two germline ends. This CDR3 is 12 amino acids long. The germline V gene has CDR1 KGHPV and CDR2 FQNQEV (reference sequence). CDR3 amino acids: CASSPGGNTLYF. CDR3 DNA, as far as it was read: TGTGCCAGCAGTCCAGGAGGGAACACCTTGTAC.

With regard to this clone: The listed genes are named as in mouse. The read is 1 residue too short to cover the CDR3 end, so that end is filled in from the germline J gene. The V gene is TRBV15, the J gene TRBJ1-5, with D uncertain. There are 15 residues in the CDR3. With 1 base removed from V and 0 bases from J, the gap between germline ends came to 7 bases. Per germline, CDR1 SGHND and CDR2 FRSKSL. The CDR3 bases that were read are TGTGCCAGCAGTTTAGGCAACCATAACAACCAGGCTCCGCTT. Protein sequence: CASSLGNHNNQAPL. The CDR3 reads in full as CASSLGNHNNQAPLF.

This clone was observed a few times. Gene names refer to mouse genes. The read ends 1 residue shy of where the CDR3 ends; the end is completed using the germline J gene. The chain uses TRBV29 and TRBJ1-5; D is unresolved. CDR1 is MSHET and CDR2 is SYDVDS in the germline V gene. V was pared by 4 bases and J by 0 bases, with 4 bases between. This CDR3 contains 13 residues. The sequenced part of the CDR3 DNA is TGTGCTAGCAGTTCCGATAACAACCAGGCTCCGCTT. Encoded protein: CASSSDNNQAPL. The whole CDR3 protein reads CASSSDNNQAPLF.

Only a few counts were recorded for this clone. Gene names are mouse gene names. Read sequence stops 1 residue before the CDR3 end, and the germline J gene provides the missing end. The chain carries TRBV26 and TRBJ1-2, with D unclear. The ends were cut back, 2 bases at V and 0 bases at J, with 4 bases in the middle. This CDR3 contains 13 residues. Germline V gene sequence: CDR1 KGHPV, CDR2 FQNQEV (reference sequence). The CDR3 sequence: CASSLPSNSDYTF. CDR3 DNA (partial): TGTGCCAGCAGTCTGCCCTCAAACTCCGACTACACC.

A word on this clone: The gene names given are mouse names. The read terminates 1 residue before the CDR3 end, so the remaining end is supplied by the germline J gene. The chain combines TRBV16 with TRBJ1-6; D ambiguous. TRBJ1-6 is an ORF; its function is uncertain. The CDR3 covers 14 residues. Per the germline V gene, CDR1 is SGHSA and CDR2 is FRNQAP. Trimming took 1 base from V and 3 from J, leaving 4 bases between them. CDR3 DNA (partial): TGTGCAAGCAGCTTAGCGGGCTATAATTCGCCCCTCTAC. This codes for CASSLAGYNSPLY. The entire CDR3 protein is CASSLAGYNSPLYF.

This clone is termed medium-sized. Gene names are mouse gene names. The read ends 1 residue before the CDR3 terminus; that terminus is restored from the germline J gene. This chain connects TRBV12-2 to TRBJ2-5, with 7 bases matching TRBD1. Germline-derived CDR1 and CDR2 are SGHLS and HYDKME. The CDR3 runs 13 residues. The V gene end was trimmed by 2 bases and the J gene end by 2 bases; junction bases not matched to a gene: 0. The DNA read from the CDR3 is TGTGCCAGCTCTCGGGACAGCCAAGACACCCAGTAC. Translation: CASSRDSQDTQY. The CDR3 in its entirety is CASSRDSQDTQYF.

Comment on this clone: These gene names are mouse names. Sequencing ends 1 residue short of the CDR3 end; the germline J gene provides the rest. The chain links TRBV3 to TRBJ2-4, with D hard to call. CDR3 length: 14 amino acids. Germline V lookup: CDR1 SNHLY, CDR2 FYNGKV (reference sequence). V was trimmed by 1 base and J by 3 bases, leaving 8 bases between them. The CDR3 bases that were read are TGTGCCAGCAGCTTAGGAGGGAGGCAAAACACCTTGTAC. Translated: CASSLGGRQNTLY. The whole CDR3 is CASSLGGRQNTLYF.

As regards this clone: The genes are named according to mouse. The sequenced fragment ends 1 residue before the CDR3 boundary, so the rest is inferred from the germline J gene. V is TRBV13-2 and J is TRBJ2-7; 14 nucleotides align to TRBD2. Trimming removed 7 bases from V and 7 bases from J; junction bases left unmatched: 7. The CDR3 contains 14 residues. From germline, CDR1 is NNHNN and CDR2 SYGAGS (reference sequence). CDR3 loop: CASSTGLGGREQYF. CDR3 DNA (partial): TGTGCCAGCAGCACGGGACTGGGGGGGCGAGAACAGTAC.

By share of the sample, this clone is large (0.1 to 1%). The genes are named according to mouse. From the germline J gene comes the end of the CDR3, since the read stops 1 residue before it. V usage is TRBV2 and J usage is TRBJ2-4; D unresolved. Trimming took off 0 bases at V and 0 bases at J, with 7 bases between the two ends. Germline V gene sequence: CDR1 LGHNA, CDR2 YSYQKL. The CDR3 is 15 amino acids. The CDR3: CASSQDGLSQNTLYF. CDR3 bases read: TGTGCCAGCAGCCAAGACGGCCTTAGTCAAAACACCTTGTAC.

This clone turned up a few times. Gene names follow the mouse nomenclature. The read ends 1 residue before the CDR3 terminus; that terminus is restored from the germline J gene. V and J are TRBV3 and TRBJ2-7; D may be TRBD1 or TRBD2 (5 bases each). Germline CDR1 and CDR2: SNHLY and FYNGKV (reference sequence). The CDR3 runs to 12 residues. Trimming left V 5 bases short and J 3 bases short, with 8 bases between. CDR3 sequence: CASSPGGYEQYF. The covered CDR3 bases are TGTGCCAGCAGCCCCGGGGGCTATGAACAGTAC. Full variable domain (remainder filled in from reference TRBV3 and TRBJ2-7): GPKVLQIPSHQIIDMGQMVTLNCDPVSNHLYFYWYKQILGQQMEFLVNFYNGKVMEKSKLFKDQFSVERPDGSYFTLKIQPTALEDSAVYFCASSPGGYEQYFGPGTRLTVL.

This clone was counted a few times. Mouse names are used for the genes. The read falls 1 residue short of the CDR3 end, and the missing part is taken from the germline J gene. The V call is TRBV26, the J call TRBJ1-5; unclear D gene. The CDR3 has 13 amino acids. Germline CDR1 reads KGHPV; CDR2 reads FQNQEV (reference sequence). V was pared by 4 bases and J by 0 bases, with 4 bases between. CDR3 loop: CASSRVNNQAPLF. The DNA read from the CDR3 is TGTGCCAGCAGTCGGGTTAACAACCAGGCTCCGCTT. Looking up the rest from reference TRBV26 and TRBJ1-5 gives the full variable domain: NSKVIQTPRYLVKGQGQKAKMRCIPEKGHPVVFWYQQNKNNEFKFLINFQNQEVLQQIDMTEKRFSAECPSNSPCSLEIQSSEAGDSALYLCASSRVNNQAPLFGEGTRLSVL.

About this clone itself: Gene names are mouse gene names. The CDR3 end falls 1 residue outside the read, so it is completed with the germline J gene. The chain employs TRBV13-3 and TRBJ1-3, with D possibly matching TRBD1 (6 bases). The CDR3 has 14 amino acids. V lost 5 bases and J 0 bases, leaving 9 bases between the germline ends. Per germline, CDR1 NNHDY and CDR2 SYVADS. The CDR3 DNA, read in part, is TGTGCCAGCAGGGGACAAAATTCTGGAAATACGCTCTAT. Encoded protein: CASRGQNSGNTLY. The CDR3 in full is CASRGQNSGNTLYF.

This clone was picked up a small number of times. Germline and genes: mouse. The DNA ends 1 residue before the CDR3 does, and the rest of the CDR3 is filled in from the germline J gene. The rearrangement uses TRBV26 and TRBJ2-5, with D perhaps given as TRBD1 or TRBD2 (6 bases each). The CDR3 is 14 residues long. The germline V and J ends were trimmed by 4 bases and 4 bases, with 12 bases remaining between them. Germline loops: CDR1 KGHPV, CDR2 FQNQEV (reference sequence). CDR3 loop: CASSPSGAKDTQYF. The sequenced part of the CDR3 DNA is TGTGCCAGCAGTCCTTCGGGGGCGAAAGACACCCAGTAC.

This clone is categorized as medium-sized. Mouse names are used for the genes. Sequencing ends 1 residue short of the CDR3 end; the germline J gene provides the rest. The V and J genes are TRBV16 and TRBJ2-3, with 9 bases that match TRBD2. Germline V CDR1 and CDR2: SGHSA, FRNQAP. The CDR3 runs 15 residues. V lost 0 bases, J lost 2 bases, and 0 bases stayed unmatched. The CDR3 DNA, read in part, is TGTGCAAGCAGCTTAGATGGGGGGGCTGCAGAAACGCTGTAT. Protein: CASSLDGGAAETLY. The entire CDR3 protein is CASSLDGGAAETLYF.

On this clone itself: The gene symbols are mouse symbols. The CDR3 end falls 1 residue outside the read, so it is completed with the germline J gene. This chain joins TRBV3 and TRBJ1-2, with D maybe TRBD1 (5 bases). Trimming shortened V by 8 bases and J by 2 bases, and 12 bases separated the two germline ends. The length of the CDR3 is 13 residues. From germline, CDR1 is SNHLY and CDR2 FYNGKV (reference sequence). CDR3 bases read: TGTGCCAGCCGCAGGGAGAGGAACTCCGACTACACC. This sequence encodes CASRRERNSDYT. The full CDR3 protein is CASRRERNSDYTF.

In its sample, this clone was seen a few times. Any gene name here is a mouse gene name. From the germline J gene comes the end of the CDR3, since the read stops 1 residue before it. The rearrangement links TRBV2 to TRBJ1-1; 7 nucleotides match TRBD1. CDR3 length: 15 amino acids. Looked up from germline, CDR1 is LGHNA and CDR2 is YSYQKL. Trimming took 1 base from V and 0 from J; bases not matched to a gene: 2. The CDR3 bases that were read are TGTGCCAGCAGCCAAGGGAGGGGGCCAAACACAGAAGTCTTC. It codes for CASSQGRGPNTEVF. The entire CDR3 sequence reads CASSQGRGPNTEVFF.

Of note for this clone: Germline and genes here are mouse. From the germline J gene comes the end of the CDR3, since the read stops 1 residue before it. V usage is TRBV4 and J usage is TRBJ1-1, with TRBD1 matching 9 bases. The germline gives CDR1 LGHDT, CDR2 YNNKQL (reference sequence). After removal of 5 bases from V and 8 bases from J, the junction contained 3 bases not matched to a gene. The CDR3 has 12 residues. The sequenced part of the CDR3 DNA is TGTGCCAGCAGCCACAGGGGGCGGGAAGTCTTC. Translated, it gives CASSHRGREVF. In full, the CDR3 is CASSHRGREVFF.